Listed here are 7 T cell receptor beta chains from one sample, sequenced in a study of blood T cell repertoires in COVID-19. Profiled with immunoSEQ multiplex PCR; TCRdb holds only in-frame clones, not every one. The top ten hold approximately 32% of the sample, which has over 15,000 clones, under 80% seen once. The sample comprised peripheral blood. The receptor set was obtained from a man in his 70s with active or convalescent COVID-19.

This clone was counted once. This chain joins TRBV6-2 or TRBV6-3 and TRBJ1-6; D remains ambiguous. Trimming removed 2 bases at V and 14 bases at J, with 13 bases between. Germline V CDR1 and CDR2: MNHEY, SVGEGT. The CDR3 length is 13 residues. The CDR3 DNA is TGTGCCAGCAGTTACACGGCAGTTGCGGCCCTCCACTTT. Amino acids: CASSYTAVAALHF.

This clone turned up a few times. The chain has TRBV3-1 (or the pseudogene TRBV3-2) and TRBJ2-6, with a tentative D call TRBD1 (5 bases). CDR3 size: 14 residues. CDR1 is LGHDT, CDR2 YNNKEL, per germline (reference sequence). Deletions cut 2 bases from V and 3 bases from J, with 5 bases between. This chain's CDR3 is CASSQQGGANVLTF. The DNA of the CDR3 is TGTGCCAGCAGCCAACAGGGTGGGGCCAACGTCCTGACTTTC.

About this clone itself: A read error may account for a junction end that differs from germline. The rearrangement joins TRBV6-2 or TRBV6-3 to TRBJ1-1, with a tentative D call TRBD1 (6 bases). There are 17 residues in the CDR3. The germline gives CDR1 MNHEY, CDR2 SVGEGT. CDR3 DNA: TGTCCCAGCTGCCCGGGCACTGGGGGGGCGGGGAACACTGAAGCTTTCTTT. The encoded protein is CPSCPGTGGAGNTEAFF.

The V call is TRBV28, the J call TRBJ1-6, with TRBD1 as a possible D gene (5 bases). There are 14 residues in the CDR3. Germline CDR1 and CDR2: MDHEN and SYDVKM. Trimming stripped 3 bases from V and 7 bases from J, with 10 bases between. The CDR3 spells CASSLAGLNSPLHF. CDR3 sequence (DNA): TGTGCCAGCAGTTTGGCGGGACTGAATTCACCCCTCCACTTT. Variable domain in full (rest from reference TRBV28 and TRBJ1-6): DVKVTQSSRYLVKRTGEKVFLECVQDMDHENMFWYRQDPGLGLRLIYFSYDVKMKEKGDIPEGYSVSREKKERFSLILESASTNQTSMYLCASSLAGLNSPLHFGNGTRLTVT.

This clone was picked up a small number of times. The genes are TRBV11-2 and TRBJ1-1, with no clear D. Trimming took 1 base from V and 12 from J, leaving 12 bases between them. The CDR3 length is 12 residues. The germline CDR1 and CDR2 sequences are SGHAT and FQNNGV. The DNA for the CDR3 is TGTGCCAGCAGCTTAGTCACCCCGGTCCCTTTCTTT. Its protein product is CASSLVTPVPFF.

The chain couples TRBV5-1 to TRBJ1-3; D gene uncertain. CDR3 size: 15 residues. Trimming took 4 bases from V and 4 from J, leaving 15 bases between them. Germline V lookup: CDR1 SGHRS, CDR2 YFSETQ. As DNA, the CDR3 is TGCGCCAGCAGCCCGCCCTCGGGAAGGGGAAACACCATATATTTT. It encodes CASSPPSGRGNTIYF.

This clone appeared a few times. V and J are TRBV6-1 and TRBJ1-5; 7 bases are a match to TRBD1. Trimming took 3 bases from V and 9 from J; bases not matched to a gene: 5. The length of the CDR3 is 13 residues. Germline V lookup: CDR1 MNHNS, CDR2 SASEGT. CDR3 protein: CASSETGRRPQHF. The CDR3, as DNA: TGTGCCAGCAGTGAGACAGGGCGACGGCCCCAGCATTTT.